This T cell receptor (beta chain) was identified during a study of blood T cell repertoires in COVID-19. The method was immunoSEQ multiplex PCR; TCRdb's version includes in-frame clones alone and lacks a portion of them. The sample lists about 250,000 clones, 70% to 85% occurring once. Germline lookup yields CDR1 GTSNPN and CDR2 SVGIG (reference sequence). This CDR3 spans 14 amino acids. V lost 1 base to trimming and J lost 6 bases, with 13 bases between them. The receptor comes from a man of 80 years or more with acute or convalescent COVID-19. The specimen sequenced was peripheral blood. This chain joins TRBV30 and TRBJ1-5; D may be TRBD1 (5 bases). The CDR3 bases are TGTGCCTGGAGTGCTTCGGACACTCGTCAGCCCCAGCATTTT. Amino acid sequence: CAWSASDTRQPQHF.